The rows below give T cell receptor beta chains drawn from one sample of a study of cytomegalovirus exposure and HLA in healthy donors. Method: immunoSEQ multiplex PCR; TCRdb's copy keeps in-frame clones and lacks some. The sample lists around 120,000 clones, 9% to 10% occurring once. The sequencing sample was made of PBMCs. The receptors originated from a man aged 30 to 39 in good health and CMV-seronegative. CDR3s include the opening cysteine and the closing phenylalanine or tryptophan. The D gene is left open where the match is weak. Size is omitted from some rows. Given values are once, few, many or a class for expanded clones.

size,J,V,D,CDR3,DNA
NA,TRBJ2-1,TRBV2,TRBD1,CASSPRGTGEGEQFF,TGTGCCAGCAGCCCTAGGGGGACAGGGGAGGGTGAGCAGTTCTTC
NA,TRBJ2-2,TRBV5-4,TRBD2,CASSLELAGGVTGELFF,TGTGCCAGCAGCTTGGAACTAGCGGGAGGTGTCACCGGGGAGCTGTTTTTT
few,TRBJ1-4,TRBV25-1,TRBD1,CASSSGGLDEKLFF,TGTGCCAGCAGCTCAGGGGGGTTGGATGAAAAACTGTTTTTT
NA,TRBJ2-5,TRBV11-3,TRBD1,CASRLTSGQGAETQYF,TGTGCCAGCAGGCTTACTTCGGGACAGGGAGCAGAGACCCAGTACTTC
few,TRBJ2-5,TRBV7-2,NA,CASSFLALSAGSGTQYF,TGTGCCAGCAGCTTCCTAGCGTTGAGCGCTGGAAGTGGGACCCAGTACTTC
NA,TRBJ2-2,TRBV27,NA,CASSSGSGTGELFF,TGTGCCAGCAGTTCCGGATCGGGCACCGGGGAGCTGTTTTTT
NA,TRBJ2-7,TRBV18,NA,CASSPHRESYEQYF,TGTGCCAGCTCGCCCCACAGGGAATCCTACGAGCAGTACTTC
NA,TRBJ2-7,TRBV9,TRBD2,CASSVGAGGVYEQYF,TGTGCCAGCAGCGTAGGTGCGGGAGGTGTATACGAGCAGTACTTC
NA,TRBJ2-3,TRBV18,TRBD2,CASSPLAGGLTDTQYF,TGTGCCAGCTCACCCCTGGCGGGGGGTCTCACAGATACGCAGTATTTT
NA,TRBJ2-1,TRBV13,TRBD2,CASSLSSRTSGRNHNEQFF,TGTGCCAGCAGCTTATCTAGCAGAACTAGCGGGAGGAACCACAATGAGCAGTTCTTC
few,TRBJ2-7,TRBV28,NA,CASSLLGAGEQYF,TGTGCCAGCAGTTTATTGGGGGCGGGCGAGCAGTACTTC
few,TRBJ2-3,TRBV11-2,NA,CASSLARLASSSTDTQYF,TGTGCCAGCAGCTTAGCTCGGCTAGCCTCTTCTAGCACAGATACGCAGTATTTT
NA,TRBJ1-1,TRBV11-2,TRBD1,CASSGRTGGGNTEAFF,TGTGCCAGCAGCGGACGGACAGGGGGCGGAAACACTGAAGCTTTCTTT
few,TRBJ1-4,TRBV2,TRBD1,CASSDGTGVFNEKLFF,TGTGCCAGCAGTGACGGGACAGGGGTCTTTAATGAAAAACTGTTTTTT
NA,TRBJ1-1,TRBV2,NA,CASSEAGPNTEAFF,TGTGCCAGCAGTGAAGCGGGGCCGAACACTGAAGCTTTCTTT
few,TRBJ2-7,TRBV11-3,TRBD1,CASSPGTGPFYEQYF,TGTGCCAGCAGCCCCGGGACAGGGCCCTTTTACGAGCAGTACTTC
NA,TRBJ1-3,TRBV5-4,NA,CASSSPSGNTIYF,TGTGCCAGCAGCTCCCCATCTGGAAACACCATATATTTT
few,TRBJ2-7,TRBV11-2,NA,CASRPGTLYEQYF,TGTGCCAGCAGACCAGGGACTCTCTACGAGCAGTACTTC
NA,TRBJ1-1,TRBV27,NA,CASSSGQTMNTEAFF,TGTGCCAGCAGTTCTGGACAGACCATGAACACTGAAGCTTTCTTT
few,TRBJ1-5,TRBV27,NA,CASSRIRNQPQHF,TGTGCCAGCAGCCGTATTCGCAATCAGCCCCAGCATTTT
few,TRBJ1-2,TRBV9,NA,CASSVVGGPGYTF,TGTGCCAGCAGCGTAGTCGGGGGGCCGGGCTACACCTTC
few,TRBJ1-1,TRBV19,NA,CASSIAGDGAGFTEAFF,TGTGCCAGTAGTATAGCCGGGGATGGGGCGGGGTTCACTGAAGCTTTCTTT
few,TRBJ1-1,TRBV11-2,NA,CASSLGQNTEAFF,TGTGCCAGCAGCCTCGGACAGAACACTGAAGCTTTCTTT
few,TRBJ2-2,TRBV4-1,TRBD2,CASSLRTRGSTGELFF,TGCGCCAGCTCTCTAAGGACTAGAGGTTCCACCGGGGAGCTGTTTTTT
NA,TRBJ2-5,TRBV9,TRBD1,CASSAKTGARETQYF,TGTGCCAGCAGCGCAAAGACAGGGGCACGGGAGACCCAGTACTTC
few,TRBJ2-2,TRBV14,NA,CASSQVGGINTGELFF,TGTGCCAGCAGCCAAGTGGGGGGAATAAACACCGGGGAGCTGTTTTTT
NA,TRBJ2-7,TRBV13,TRBD2,CASSNSGSPNEQYF,TGTGCCAGCAGCAATAGCGGGAGTCCCAACGAGCAGTACTTC
NA,TRBJ1-2,TRBV5-1,NA,CASSLAGGPLWTF,TGCGCCAGCAGCTTGGCCGGGGGGCCATTGTGGACCTTC
few,TRBJ1-1,TRBV10-3,NA,CAISPGEGREAFF,TGTGCCATCAGTCCAGGTGAGGGCCGTGAAGCTTTCTTT
NA,TRBJ1-4,TRBV30,NA,CAWASPGLEKLFF,TGTGCCTGGGCATCCCCAGGGCTTGAAAAACTGTTTTTT
NA,TRBJ2-5,TRBV7-2,TRBD2,CASSYQRGRETQYF,TGTGCCAGCAGCTACCAGCGGGGAAGGGAGACCCAGTACTTC
NA,TRBJ1-3,TRBV5-1,TRBD1,CASSLQGVTGNTIYF,TGCGCCAGCAGCTTGCAGGGGGTAACTGGAAACACCATATATTTT
NA,TRBJ2-1,TRBV6-5,TRBD2,CASSPTSGRYNEQFF,TGTGCCAGCAGCCCGACTAGCGGGAGATACAATGAGCAGTTCTTC
NA,TRBJ1-2,TRBV7-2,TRBD1,CASSNTGDYGYTF,TGTGCCAGCAGCAACACAGGGGACTATGGCTACACCTTC
few,TRBJ1-1,TRBV6-5,NA,CASTGRGPNTEAFF,TGTGCCAGCACGGGCCGGGGTCCTAACACTGAAGCTTTCTTT
NA,TRBJ1-2,TRBV11-2,TRBD1,CASSSRQGLGYTF,TGTGCCAGCAGCTCCCGACAGGGCTTAGGCTACACCTTC
few,TRBJ1-6,TRBV5-4,NA,CATQENSPLHF,TGTGCCACCCAAGAGAATTCACCCCTCCACTTT
few,TRBJ2-1,TRBV9,TRBD1,CASSVPGQGNEQFF,TGTGCCAGCAGCGTCCCGGGACAGGGGAATGAGCAGTTCTTC
NA,TRBJ2-4,TRBV5-4,TRBD2,CATGTSIQYF,TGTGCCACCGGGACTAGCATTCAGTACTTC
NA,TRBJ2-5,TRBV30,TRBD2,CAWSREAGQETQYF,TGTGCCTGGAGCCGGGAGGCGGGTCAAGAGACCCAGTACTTC
few,TRBJ1-1,TRBV5-1,TRBD1,CASSSSRGRRAEAFF,TGCGCCAGCAGCTCGTCCAGGGGGCGGCGGGCTGAAGCTTTCTTT
few,TRBJ1-6,TRBV27,NA,CASSLEGLSGPPLHF,TGTGCCAGCAGTTTAGAAGGGCTGTCAGGGCCACCCCTCCACTTT
few,TRBJ1-2,TRBV9,TRBD1,CASSAEDRVGYTF,TGTGCCAGCAGCGCGGAAGACAGGGTGGGCTACACCTTC
NA,TRBJ1-6,TRBV7-9,NA,CASSLSLFNSPLHF,TGTGCCAGCAGCTTAAGCCTATTTAATTCACCCCTCCACTTT
NA,TRBJ2-7,TRBV10-3,TRBD1,CAISAATGGDDEQYF,TGTGCCATCAGTGCGGCGACAGGGGGCGACGACGAGCAGTACTTC
NA,TRBJ2-1,TRBV7-9,TRBD2,CASSLDLLGGNEQFF,TGTGCCAGCAGTTTAGACCTCCTGGGGGGGAATGAGCAGTTCTTC
NA,TRBJ2-3,TRBV7-2,NA,CASSPLASGPQITQYF,TGTGCCAGCAGCCCCCTGGCCAGCGGACCACAGATAACGCAGTATTTT
few,TRBJ2-3,TRBV9,NA,CASSFRPRTDTQYF,TGTGCCAGCAGCTTTCGTCCGAGAACAGATACGCAGTATTTT
few,TRBJ2-7,TRBV4-3,NA,CASSQGGSYEQYF,TGCGCCAGCAGCCAAGGGGGCAGCTACGAGCAGTACTTC
few,TRBJ1-5,TRBV28,NA,CASDRGGSQPQHF,TGTGCCAGCGATCGAGGGGGATCTCAGCCCCAGCATTTT
NA,TRBJ1-5,TRBV7-6,NA,CASSLSSNQPQHF,TGTGCCAGCAGCCTCTCGAGCAATCAGCCCCAGCATTTT
NA,TRBJ1-2,TRBV7-2,NA,CASRIPNAEYGYTF,TGTGCCAGCAGAATTCCAAATGCAGAATATGGCTACACCTTC
few,TRBJ2-7,TRBV28,NA,CASSPTGLLYEQYF,TGTGCCAGCAGCCCTACGGGACTCCTATACGAGCAGTACTTC
few,TRBJ1-5,TRBV6-5,NA,CASSQNSGNQPQHF,TGTGCCAGCAGCCAAAACAGTGGCAATCAGCCCCAGCATTTT
few,TRBJ1-2,TRBV13,NA,CASSLRTEGVLSGYTF,TGTGCCAGCAGCCTCCGGACAGAGGGTGTGTTAAGTGGCTACACCTTC
NA,TRBJ2-2,TRBV12-5,NA,CASGLVSGGSTGELFF,TGTGCTAGTGGTTTGGTATCAGGGGGGAGCACCGGGGAGCTGTTTTTT
NA,TRBJ1-1,TRBV4-3,NA,CASSQDVIRGLNTEAFF,TGCGCCAGCAGCCAAGATGTGATCAGGGGATTGAACACTGAAGCTTTCTTT